This T cell receptor beta chain was sequenced during a study of ipilimumab plus nivolumab after autologous stem cell transplantation. Checkpoint therapy with ipilimumab 1 mg/kg began 14 to 28 days after transplant. This clone came up once. Germline CDR1 reads SGHTA; CDR2 reads FQGNSA. The CDR3 has 15 amino acids. V dropped 5 bases and J dropped 2; count of bases not matched to a gene: 8. Sequenced by immunoSEQ multiplex PCR; TCRdb stores in-frame clones only, minus some. The sample has approximately 80,000 clones, approximately 83% seen once. The sample was PBMCs, taken in a trial of ipilimumab plus nivolumab as post-transplant consolidation. The chain has TRBV7-2 and TRBJ1-1; TRBD1 matches at 7 bases. The sequence derives from a male donor with diffuse large B-cell lymphoma. CDR3 nucleotides: TGTGCCAGCAGCCCGTACAGGGGCCCTAACACTGAAGCTTTCTTT. Its translation: CASSPYRGPNTEAFF.